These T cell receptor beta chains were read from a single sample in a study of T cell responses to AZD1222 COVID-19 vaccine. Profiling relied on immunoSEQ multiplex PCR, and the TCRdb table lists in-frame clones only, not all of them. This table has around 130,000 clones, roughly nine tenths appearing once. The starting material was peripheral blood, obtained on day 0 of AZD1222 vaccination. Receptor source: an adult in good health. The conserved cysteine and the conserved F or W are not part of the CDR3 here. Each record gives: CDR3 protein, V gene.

cdr3_aa: ASSLGGGAGETQY
v_call: TRBV7-2

cdr3_aa: ASSDRVQEKLF
v_call: TRBV6-1

cdr3_aa: ASSLGPGRGLNIQY
v_call: TRBV7-6

cdr3_aa: ASTKNTEAF
v_call: TRBV7-9

cdr3_aa: ASSLALSQQNYGYT
v_call: TRBV7-2

cdr3_aa: ASSRQRDTEAF
v_call: TRBV14

cdr3_aa: ASSPPYMRTTEAF
v_call: TRBV28

cdr3_aa: ASSLLPLANYGYT
v_call: TRBV13

cdr3_aa: ASSLTGINNQPQH
v_call: TRBV9

cdr3_aa: ASSQSGATGSNYGYT
v_call: TRBV9

cdr3_aa: ASSQAPNYGYT
v_call: TRBV3-1/TRBV3-2

cdr3_aa: ASSTNTGDFGYT
v_call: TRBV19

cdr3_aa: ASSADRWGRGNQPQH
v_call: TRBV6-4

cdr3_aa: AISETQGYTGELF
v_call: TRBV10-3

cdr3_aa: ASSSPPFTGSPLH
v_call: TRBV5-5

cdr3_aa: ASREGIQNNYGYT
v_call: TRBV6-5

cdr3_aa: AIRGTGELF
v_call: TRBV12-3/TRBV12-4

cdr3_aa: ASSTLSYEQY
v_call: TRBV13

cdr3_aa: SVETGTGELF
v_call: TRBV29-1

cdr3_aa: AGTGDQETQY
v_call: TRBV7-9

cdr3_aa: ASSLTGGGNTEAF
v_call: TRBV7-4

cdr3_aa: ASSLAGEGRNTIY
v_call: TRBV5-1

cdr3_aa: ASSLSLAGNQPQH
v_call: TRBV28

cdr3_aa: ASSSDGSPLH
v_call: TRBV7-9

cdr3_aa: ASHGSGRPYQETQY
v_call: TRBV28

cdr3_aa: ASSFTIEPRGLPGNTIY
v_call: TRBV28

cdr3_aa: AWRSGRDSPLH
v_call: TRBV30

cdr3_aa: ASSPTSGMGGPYEQY
v_call: TRBV18